Listed below are T cell receptor beta chains from one sample, sequenced in a study of CD8+CD57+ T cells in acquired aplastic anemia. TCRdb independently ran MiXCR on the reads; one entry per CDR3 protein. The sample lists more than 150,000 distinct CDR3 sequences, 40% to 50% occurring once. Source material: sorted CD4+, CD8+, or CD8+CD57+ T cells (not recorded which) from PBMCs. These receptors came from a human donor in good health. Both conserved end residues are part of each CDR3. Fields, in order: V gene, J gene, clone size, D gene, CDR3 protein, CDR3 DNA. The D gene is left open where the match is weak. Size values are once, few and many counts, or a class for expanded clones, and some rows have none.

>TRBV10-1|TRBJ2-7|-|TRBD2
CASSEPAGEQYF
TGCGCCAGCAGTGAGCCAGCGGGAGAGCAGTACTTC
>TRBV15|TRBJ1-5|-|-
CATSSGHPPQPQHF
TGTGCCACCAGCAGTGGACACCCTCCTCAGCCCCAGCATTTT
>TRBV24-1|TRBJ2-3|few|TRBD2
CATSDSTSGTDTQYF
TGTGCCACCAGTGATTCGACTAGCGGCACAGATACGCAGTATTTT
>TRBV29-1|TRBJ2-5|few|TRBD1
CSVEGGRGETQYF
TGCAGCGTTGAAGGGGGCAGGGGGGAGACCCAGTACTTC
>TRBV2|TRBJ2-1|many|-
CASSEGLWNEQFF
TGTGCCAGCAGTGAAGGGTTATGGAATGAGCAGTTCTTC
>TRBV28|TRBJ1-5|few|TRBD1
CASNGQGSNQPQHF
TGTGCCAGCAATGGACAGGGGAGCAATCAGCCCCAGCATTTT
>TRBV7-9|TRBJ1-3|-|-
CASSLRGSSGNTIYF
TGTGCCAGCAGCTTAAGAGGGAGCTCTGGAAACACCATATATTTT
>TRBV20-1|TRBJ2-7|many|TRBD2
CSARTGLASYEQYF
TGCAGTGCTAGGACGGGACTAGCTTCTTACGAGCAGTACTTC
>TRBV6-1|TRBJ1-5|-|TRBD1
CASRSGQGVYQPQHF
TGTGCCAGCAGATCTGGACAGGGGGTATATCAGCCCCAGCATTTT
>TRBV5-1|TRBJ1-1|many|TRBD1
CASSDGTANTEAFF
TGCGCCAGCAGCGACGGGACAGCGAACACTGAAGCTTTCTTT
>TRBV9|TRBJ1-6|-|-
CASSVDSGSQPLHF
TGTGCCAGCAGCGTAGATTCAGGCTCCCAGCCCCTCCACTTT
>TRBV7-8|TRBJ1-1|-|-
CASRPGQLNTEAFF
TGTGCCAGCAGGCCCGGACAGTTGAACACTGAAGCTTTCTTT
>TRBV19|TRBJ1-3|many|-
CASSPGLAGNTIYF
TGTGCCAGTAGTCCAGGCCTTGCTGGAAACACCATATATTTT
>TRBV2|TRBJ1-5|-|-
CASSVIRGYQPQHF
TGTGCCAGCAGTGTAATCAGGGGCTATCAGCCCCAGCATTTT
>TRBV2|TRBJ1-2|-|-
CASRPQAKDGYTF
TGTGCCAGCAGACCACAAGCGAAAGATGGCTACACCTTC
>TRBV7-3|TRBJ2-5|many|-
CASSYDPDSTQYF
TGTGCCAGCAGTTATGACCCCGATTCAACCCAGTACTTC
>TRBV20-1|TRBJ1-1|many|-
CSARSAGLTEAFF
TGCAGTGCTAGATCAGCAGGGCTCACTGAAGCTTTCTTT
>TRBV6-2/TRBV6-3|TRBJ1-5|once|-
CASRGWGNQPQHF
TGTGCCAGCAGGGGGTGGGGCAATCAGCCCCAGCATTTT
>TRBV9|TRBJ2-5|-|TRBD2
CASSRDELAGELLPRGQYF
TGTGCCAGCAGTAGAGACGAACTAGCGGGAGAACTCCTCCCAAGGGGCCAGTACTTC
>TRBV20-1|TRBJ1-2|many|TRBD1
CSASLETGGGYGYTF
TGCAGTGCTAGTCTAGAGACAGGGGGCGGGTATGGCTACACCTTC
>TRBV5-6|TRBJ1-2|many|-
CASSSPPPNVRYTF
TGTGCCAGCAGCTCACCCCCGCCGAACGTCCGCTACACCTTC
>TRBV24-1|TRBJ2-7|-|TRBD2
CATTSGAYEQYF
TGTGCCACCACTAGCGGAGCCTACGAGCAGTACTTC
>TRBV6-5|TRBJ1-5|few|TRBD1
CASSYGQGDQPQHF
TGTGCCAGCAGTTACGGACAGGGAGATCAGCCCCAGCATTTT
>TRBV6-2/TRBV6-3|TRBJ2-7|-|TRBD2
CASSYMTSGRAGPLEQYF
TGTGCCAGCAGTTACATGACTAGCGGGAGGGCCGGTCCCCTCGAGCAGTACTTC
>TRBV30|TRBJ2-1|few|TRBD2
CATSGTDYNEQFF
TGTGCCACTAGCGGGACTGACTACAATGAGCAGTTCTTC
>TRBV7-3|TRBJ2-1|many|TRBD1
CASSPDRGSYNEQFF
TGTGCCAGCAGCCCTGACAGGGGCTCCTACAATGAGCAGTTCTTC
>TRBV19|TRBJ1-5|many|-
CASSIVEGTNQPQHF
TGTGCCAGTAGTATAGTGGAGGGGACTAATCAGCCCCAGCATTTT
>TRBV19|TRBJ2-7|-|TRBD1
CASSPGQSYEQYF
TGTGCCAGTAGTCCGGGACAGTCCTACGAGCAGTACTTC
>TRBV2|TRBJ2-1|-|TRBD2
CASRGTSGRGEQFF
TGTGCCAGCAGGGGGACTAGCGGAAGGGGTGAGCAGTTCTTC
>TRBV20-1|TRBJ1-2|-|TRBD1
CSAGTGPTGGNGYTF
TGCAGTGCTGGAACAGGCCCTACAGGGGGGAATGGCTACACCTTC
>TRBV2|TRBJ1-4|many|-
CASRTNTATNEKLFF
TGTGCCAGCAGGACTAACACCGCAACTAATGAAAAACTGTTTTTT
>TRBV6-2/TRBV6-3|TRBJ1-1|-|TRBD1
CASGRQGNTEAFF
TGTGCCAGCGGTCGACAGGGGAACACTGAAGCTTTCTTT
>TRBV20-1|TRBJ1-3|-|-
CSAPTDSGNTIYF
TGCAGTGCGCCGACCGACTCTGGAAACACCATATATTTT
>TRBV9|TRBJ2-1|-|-
CASSEGPLGSYNEQFF
TGTGCCAGCAGTGAAGGGCCTCTGGGGTCCTACAATGAGCAGTTCTTC
>TRBV12-3/TRBV12-4|TRBJ2-1|many|TRBD2
CASSLTSGGVHNEQFF
TGTGCCAGCAGTTTGACTAGCGGGGGAGTCCACAATGAGCAGTTCTTC
>TRBV5-1|TRBJ1-2|many|-
CASSLAGGEGYTF
TGCGCCAGCAGCTTGGCTGGGGGTGAAGGCTACACCTTC
>TRBV10-3|TRBJ2-7|few|-
CAITPNGDEQYF
TGTGCCATCACCCCGAACGGAGACGAGCAGTACTTC
>TRBV7-9|TRBJ1-1|-|-
CASSFPVNTEAFF
TGTGCCAGCAGCTTTCCAGTGAACACTGAAGCTTTCTTT